This T cell receptor beta chain comes out of a study of OX40 agonist ivuxolimab in advanced cancers. Study-wide background: Patients with prior anti-PD-1, anti-PD-L1 or anti-CTLA-4 therapy were eligible; roughly 41% had some.

Sequenced by immunoSEQ multiplex PCR; TCRdb stores in-frame clones only, minus some. The sample has around 25,000 clones, more than 80% seen once. Study conclusions and caveats: Within 6 weeks, CD4+ and CD8+ blood T cells expanded clonally at 0.1 to 3.0 mg/kg. Undetermined was the antigen specificity of the expanded peripheral T cells.

The CDR3 extends over 14 amino acids. V shed 7 bases and J 5 bases; nucleotides not matched to a gene: 13. Germline lookup yields CDR1 SQVTM and CDR2 ANQGSEA. Comments on this clone: The antigen remains undetermined.

The chain recombines TRBV29-1 with TRBJ2-5; 7 bases line up with TRBD1. The TCR originated in an adult with an advanced solid tumor such as melanoma, head and neck, liver or kidney cancer. Sample: CD4+ or CD8+ T cells sorted from blood, taken in a trial of the OX40 agonist ivuxolimab. The CDR3, as DNA: TGCAGCGCTCTGGGACAGTTTTCGGTGGAGACCCAGTACTTC. Translating it yields CSALGQFSVETQYF.